The rows below give T cell receptor beta chains drawn from one sample of a study of blood T cell repertoires in COVID-19. The repertoire was sequenced with immunoSEQ multiplex PCR; TCRdb's copy has only in-frame clones and lacks some. The sample consists of hundreds of thousands of clones, about 88% of them appearing once. Sequencing input: PBMCs or T cells enriched from blood (not recorded which). The receptors were sampled from a man aged 55 to 69 who had recovered from COVID-19. Both conserved end residues are part of each CDR3.

v_gene: TRBV5-1; CDR3aa: CASSLDTNTEAFF
v_gene: TRBV11-1; CDR3aa: CASSLGQAGTGDEAFF
v_gene: TRBV6-5; CDR3aa: CASRPRRTGAYEQYF
v_gene: TRBV10-3; CDR3aa: CASSGYTNSPLHF
v_gene: TRBV6-6; CDR3aa: CASSYTVGTDYGYTF
v_gene: TRBV19; CDR3aa: CASSMVGASTDTQYF
v_gene: TRBV12-3/TRBV12-4; CDR3aa: CASDSRVGEKLFF
v_gene: TRBV11-1; CDR3aa: CASRDLTGEYEQYF
v_gene: TRBV28; CDR3aa: CASTTGSHGYTF
v_gene: TRBV2; CDR3aa: CASSEALSHAGTGELFF
v_gene: TRBV18; CDR3aa: CASSQTGSGSYEQYF
v_gene: TRBV6-5; CDR3aa: CASRTSGNTDTQYF
v_gene: TRBV5-1; CDR3aa: CASAEPGQLTDTQYF
v_gene: TRBV6-6; CDR3aa: CASSHGATGFLGPQHF
v_gene: TRBV4-3; CDR3aa: CASSQGGTSGNEQFF
v_gene: TRBV2; CDR3aa: CASSEALSVSSYNSPLHF
v_gene: TRBV3-1/TRBV3-2; CDR3aa: CASSQTYDGQENTEAFF
v_gene: TRBV19; CDR3aa: CASSSNGQRGAKNIQYF
v_gene: TRBV24-1; CDR3aa: CATSDPSGNYNEQFF
v_gene: TRBV5-1; CDR3aa: CASSLRQGGNSPLHF
v_gene: TRBV29-1; CDR3aa: CSVVPAGGPWETQYF
v_gene: TRBV19; CDR3aa: CASSITPGNLYGYTF
v_gene: TRBV3-1/TRBV3-2; CDR3aa: CASSQARAYEQYF
v_gene: TRBV18; CDR3aa: CASSPLSGTANTGELFF
v_gene: TRBV2; CDR3aa: CASSEGGPKNIQYF
v_gene: TRBV29-1; CDR3aa: CSVVYGFDRGGGSNQPQHF
v_gene: TRBV7-2; CDR3aa: CASSYALAGGTEQFF
v_gene: TRBV4-3; CDR3aa: CASSQVTTDSYGYTF
v_gene: TRBV5-6; CDR3aa: CASSRGPSGRVNTQYF
v_gene: TRBV15; CDR3aa: CATSPHEAASTDTQYF
v_gene: TRBV6-1; CDR3aa: CASSETLEGEKLFF
v_gene: TRBV6-5; CDR3aa: CASSTPDRGSYTF
v_gene: TRBV7-9; CDR3aa: CASSLERGGPYEQYF
v_gene: TRBV6-5; CDR3aa: CASSSVGGEAFF
v_gene: TRBV3-1/TRBV3-2; CDR3aa: CASSQKRDRETQYF
v_gene: TRBV27; CDR3aa: CASSLWAGGTNTIYF
v_gene: TRBV7-9; CDR3aa: CASSLERQETQYF
v_gene: TRBV6-5; CDR3aa: CASSYSEQGAEAFF
v_gene: TRBV3-1/TRBV3-2; CDR3aa: CASSQDAGYTGELFF
v_gene: TRBV30; CDR3aa: CAWSVELEQYF
v_gene: TRBV19; CDR3aa: CASSLDRGLGYTF
v_gene: TRBV10-3; CDR3aa: CAISELVQGKRSYNEQFF
v_gene: TRBV7-8; CDR3aa: CASSLQGRINTEAFF
v_gene: TRBV27; CDR3aa: CASSPGHQNYGYTF
v_gene: TRBV7-2; CDR3aa: CASSLGGSFGQVNTEAFF
v_gene: TRBV6-5; CDR3aa: CASRDRDSPLHF
v_gene: TRBV3-1/TRBV3-2; CDR3aa: CAASYGTDHQETQYF
v_gene: TRBV6-5; CDR3aa: CASESDKTYGYTF
v_gene: TRBV7-9; CDR3aa: CASSLGIRAGGDEQYF
v_gene: TRBV27; CDR3aa: CASRLAGAEQFF
v_gene: TRBV6-5; CDR3aa: CASSYSGSNSPLHF